Shown below are 7 T cell receptor beta chains from a single sample sequenced in a study of cytomegalovirus exposure and HLA in healthy donors (dated by TCRdb to about 2017). The receptor library was made with the immunoSEQ multiplex PCR assay. A mixture of 60 forward primers for TCR Vbeta segments and 13 reverse primers for TCR Jbeta segments was used in the multiplex PCR. TCRdb provides this immuneACCESS table in a form limited to in-frame rearrangements. Some clones are lacking; in checked studies, under half of them reflect an unresolved V gene, and why the rest are absent is not known. Across this sample there are 100,000 to 150,000 clones, with roughly 74% seen only once. Jointly, the top ten make up about 4.4% of the sample. The sample consisted of PBMCs. The receptors originated from a woman between 45 and 60 years old in good health and CMV-seropositive.

The CDR3 reads CASSRTSGALNTGELFF. CDR3 DNA: TGTGCCAGCAGCCGGACTAGCGGGGCACTGAACACCGGGGAGCTGTTTTTT. The chain is built from TRBV2 and TRBJ2-2, with TRBD2 matching 12 bases. Trimming at V came to 6 bases and at J to 1 base, leaving 6 bases not matched to a gene. This CDR3 region has 17 residues. Looked up from germline, CDR1 is SNHLY and CDR2 is FYNNEI.

The chain links TRBV29-1 to TRBJ2-7, with a possible D match to TRBD1 (6 bases). This CDR3 has 13 residues. Germline V CDR1 and CDR2: SQVTM, ANQGSEA. Trimming took 2 bases from V and 7 from J, leaving 15 bases between them. CDR3 protein: CSVELGGVSEQYF. CDR3 coding DNA: TGCAGCGTTGAACTTGGGGGCGTCTCTGAGCAGTACTTC.

This clone has only one observation. This rearrangement joins TRBV10-3 to TRBJ2-7; TRBD2 might be the D (6 bases). CDR3 length equals 15 residues. Trimming took off 0 bases at V and 0 bases at J, with 9 bases between the two ends. From germline, CDR1 is ENHRY and CDR2 SYGVKD. The CDR3 DNA reads TGTGCCATCAGTGAGTCGATGCGGGGCTCCTACGAGCAGTACTTC. Translated: CAISESMRGSYEQYF.

V and J are TRBV6-1 and TRBJ1-5; the match to TRBD1 covers 9 bases. The CDR3 length is 14 residues. V was clipped by 6 bases and J by 5 bases; unmatched bases: 5. In germline, CDR1 is MNHNS, CDR2 SASEGT. CDR3 amino acids: CASRRTGVDQPQHF. CDR3 DNA sequence: TGTGCCAGCAGAAGGACAGGGGTCGATCAGCCCCAGCATTTT.

The chain couples TRBV13 to TRBJ2-3, with 10 bases identical to TRBD2. V shed 4 bases, J shed 2 bases, and the junction held 12 bases outside the gene matches. Per the germline V gene, CDR1 is PRHDT and CDR2 is FYEKMQ (reference sequence). There are 18 residues in the CDR3. CDR3 coding DNA: TGTGCCAGCAGCTCCGGGATAGCGGGGGGCCTGTACACAGATACGCAGTATTTT. It specifies CASSSGIAGGLYTDTQYF.

The V call is TRBV27, the J call TRBJ1-1; D ambiguous. Germline V lookup: CDR1 MNHEY, CDR2 SMNVEV (reference sequence). CDR3 size: 14 residues. Trimming stripped 3 bases from V and 2 bases from J, with 10 bases between. CDR3 residues: CASSLRGFNTEAFF. Written as DNA, the CDR3 is TGTGCCAGCAGTTTGCGGGGATTCAACACTGAAGCTTTCTTT.

The chain couples TRBV13 to TRBJ1-2, with no clear D. This CDR3 is 14 amino acids long. Germline-derived CDR1 and CDR2 are PRHDT and FYEKMQ (reference sequence). The V gene lost 7 bases and the J gene lost 5 bases, with 17 bases spanning the gap. This CDR3 reads CASTSRVGRYGYTF. The CDR3 region has the DNA TGTGCCAGCACTTCCAGAGTGGGCCGGTATGGCTACACCTTC.